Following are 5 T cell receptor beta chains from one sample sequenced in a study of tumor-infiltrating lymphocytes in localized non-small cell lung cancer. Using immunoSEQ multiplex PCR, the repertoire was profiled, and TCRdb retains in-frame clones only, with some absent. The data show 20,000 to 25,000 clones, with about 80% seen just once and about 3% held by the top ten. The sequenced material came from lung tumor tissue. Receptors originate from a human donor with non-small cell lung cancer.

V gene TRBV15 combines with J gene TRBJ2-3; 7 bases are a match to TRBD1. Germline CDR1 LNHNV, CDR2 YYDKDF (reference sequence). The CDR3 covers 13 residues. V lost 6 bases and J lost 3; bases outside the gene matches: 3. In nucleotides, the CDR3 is TGTGCCACCAGTAGGGGGCGGACAGATACGCAGTATTTT. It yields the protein CATSRGRTDTQYF.

The CDR3 coding sequence is TGTGCCAGCAGCCCTCCGAGGGGGACTAGCGGGAAAGAGCAGTACTTC. Translation gives CASSPPRGTSGKEQYF. The rearrangement uses TRBV7-2 and TRBJ2-7; TRBD2 matches 13 bases. V shed 5 bases, J shed 7 bases, and the junction held 11 bases outside the gene matches. The CDR3 extends over 16 amino acids. Germline loops: CDR1 SGHTA, CDR2 FQGNSA. The full variable domain, rest sourced from reference TRBV7-2 and TRBJ2-7, is GAGVSQSPSNKVTEKGKDVELRCDPISGHTALYWYRQSLGQGLEFLIYFQGNSAPDKSGLPSDRFSAERTGGSVSTLTIQRTQQEDSAVYLCASSPPRGTSGKEQYFGPGTRLTVT.

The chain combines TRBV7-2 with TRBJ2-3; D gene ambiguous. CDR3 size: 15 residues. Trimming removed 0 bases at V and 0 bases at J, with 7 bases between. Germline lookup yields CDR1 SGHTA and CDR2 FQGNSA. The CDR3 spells CASSLALWSTDTQYF. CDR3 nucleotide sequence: TGTGCCAGCAGCTTAGCGCTCTGGAGCACAGATACGCAGTATTTT.

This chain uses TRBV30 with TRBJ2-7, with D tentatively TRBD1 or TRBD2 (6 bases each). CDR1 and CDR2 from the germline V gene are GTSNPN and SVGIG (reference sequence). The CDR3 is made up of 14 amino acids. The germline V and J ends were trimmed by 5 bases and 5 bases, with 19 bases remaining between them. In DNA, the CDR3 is TGTGCCTGGGCTGAGGCCGGGGGCAAAGACGAGCAGTACTTC. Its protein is CAWAEAGGKDEQYF.

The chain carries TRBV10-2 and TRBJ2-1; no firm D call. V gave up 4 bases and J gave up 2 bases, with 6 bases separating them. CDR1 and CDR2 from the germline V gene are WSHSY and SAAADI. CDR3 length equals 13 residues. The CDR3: CASSGAAYNEQFF. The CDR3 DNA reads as TGCGCCAGCAGTGGGGCAGCCTACAATGAGCAGTTCTTC.